This is a list of T cell receptor beta chains from one sample in a study of T cells in Graves' hyperthyroidism and ophthalmopathy. TCRdb processed the multiplex PCR reads anew with MiXCR; each CDR3 protein has one entry. The sample holds roughly 360,000 distinct CDR3 sequences; roughly 14% are singletons and the top ten take around 20%. Sequenced: blood. The source of these receptors is a man aged 25-45 years with Graves' hyperthyroidism that later progressed to Graves' ophthalmopathy. Both conserved end residues are trimmed from each CDR3.

TRBV6-1 | 11 | ASTGDPLPEAF
TRBV18 | 12 | ASSPPGQNQPQH
TRBV7-6 | 13 | ASSRTSGGNNEQF
TRBV20-1 | 14 | SAPGWTSGGRETQY
TRBV20-1 | 12 | SARGGTFSYEQY
TRBV6-1 | 11 | ASLRVPNSPLH
TRBV3-1 | 15 | ASSQSATGVNYNEQF
TRBV20-1 | 12 | SAEPGQGTGELF
TRBV7-9 | 18 | ASSSSGQPVSDFSGNTIY
TRBV5-4 | 12 | ASSLGKGYYGYT
TRBV5-6 | 15 | ASSLAGEGGDQETQY
TRBV4-2 | 12 | ASRPGRNNSPLH
TRBV24-1 | 14 | ATSDSGTNVPYEQY
TRBV6-1 | 12 | ASPGQGAGNTIY
TRBV6-5 | 13 | ASSYASGAQETQY
TRBV28 | 13 | ASSQPVGATYEQY
TRBV13 | 14 | ASSLGAGGNTGELF
TRBV18 | 12 | ASSPPSVQDAQY
TRBV5-5 | 14 | ASSQHPGTRTDTQY
TRBV30 | 11 | AWSQQPNTEAF
TRBV2 | 12 | ASSEFRSAGELF